This entry is about one TCR beta chain. The V segment lost 4 bases and the J segment 5 bases; nucleotides outside the gene matches: 7. The CDR3 loop spans 15 amino acids. Germline CDR1 SGHVS, CDR2 FQNEAQ. The assay was immunoSEQ multiplex PCR, and TCRdb's table has in-frame clones only and misses some. The sample contains about 110,000 clones, about four fifths of which appear only once. This sample stems from a study of T cell responses to AZD1222 COVID-19 vaccine. In the study overall: Pooling covered second doses at about 4 or about 12 weeks.

V is TRBV7-8 and J is TRBJ1-5, with 8 nucleotides matching TRBD1. The TCR comes from an adult in good health. The source material was peripheral blood, sampled on day 0 of AZD1222 vaccination. The CDR3 sequence: CASSSLDREDQPQHF. The CDR3 DNA is TGTGCCAGCAGCTCCCTGGACAGGGAAGATCAGCCCCAGCATTTT. Using reference TRBV7-8 and TRBJ1-5 for the parts outside the CDR3, the full variable domain is GAGVSQSPRYKVAKRGQDVALRCDPISGHVSLFWYQQALGQGPEFLTYFQNEAQLDKSGLPSDRFFAERPEGSVSTLKIQRTQQEDSAVYLCASSSLDREDQPQHFGDGTRLSIL.